This T cell receptor beta chain was profiled in a study of CXCR3-negative and CXCR3-positive naive CD8 T cells. Whole-study results and caveats: Naive cells with CXCR3 showed TRB CDR3s that were more hydrophobic than those in CXCR3-negative naive cells.

Of note for this clonotype: Its antigen remains unknown.

TRB cDNA was prepared as libraries by UMI-labeled 5' RACE. TCRdb reprocessed the 5' RACE reads, with one entry per CDR3 protein and no DNA. This sample carries about 120,000 distinct CDR3 sequences, with 0.59% going to the ten biggest clones. The germline V gene encodes CDR1 SGHDN and CDR2 FVKESK. The CDR3 is 15 amino acids. The sequence derives from a human donor in good health. Some clones in this sample may be carry-over from other donors' samples. The chain couples TRBV14 to TRBJ2-2. Source material: naive CXCR3+ CD8+ T cells from blood. The subset here: CD45RO-CCR7+CD27+CD95- naive CD8+ T cells expressing CXCR3 (TNR3+). The CDR3 here is CASSRWGGTTGELFF.